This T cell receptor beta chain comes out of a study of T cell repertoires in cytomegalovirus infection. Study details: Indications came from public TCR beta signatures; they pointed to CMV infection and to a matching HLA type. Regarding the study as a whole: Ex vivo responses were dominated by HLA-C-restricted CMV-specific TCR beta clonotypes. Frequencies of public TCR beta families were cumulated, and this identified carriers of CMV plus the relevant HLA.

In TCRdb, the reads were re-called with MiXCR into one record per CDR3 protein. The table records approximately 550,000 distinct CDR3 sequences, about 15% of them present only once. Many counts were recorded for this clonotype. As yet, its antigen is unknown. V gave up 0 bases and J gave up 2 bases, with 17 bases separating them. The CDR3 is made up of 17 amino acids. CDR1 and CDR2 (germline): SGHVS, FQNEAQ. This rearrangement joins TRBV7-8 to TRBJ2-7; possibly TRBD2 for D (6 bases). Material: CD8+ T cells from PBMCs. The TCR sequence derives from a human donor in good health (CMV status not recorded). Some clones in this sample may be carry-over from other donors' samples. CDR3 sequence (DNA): TGTGCCAGCAGCTTAGCAAGAGGACCCGGAGGGACCTACGAGCAGTACTTC. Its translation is CASSLARGPGGTYEQYF.